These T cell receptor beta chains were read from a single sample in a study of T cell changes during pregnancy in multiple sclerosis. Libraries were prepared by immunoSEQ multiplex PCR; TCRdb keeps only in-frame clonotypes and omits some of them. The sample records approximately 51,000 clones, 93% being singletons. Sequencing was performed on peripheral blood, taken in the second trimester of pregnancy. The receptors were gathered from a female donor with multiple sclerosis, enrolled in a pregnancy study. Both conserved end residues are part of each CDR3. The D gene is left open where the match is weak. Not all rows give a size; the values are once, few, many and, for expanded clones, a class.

TGTGCCAGCAGCGGACCGGGACACCCCTACGAGCAGTACTTC | CASSGPGHPYEQYF | TRBV9 | . | TRBJ2-7 | .
TGCGCCAGCAGCCAAGAAAAAGGAGCAGCTCAAACCTACGAGCAGTACTTC | CASSQEKGAAQTYEQYF | TRBV4-1 | . | TRBJ2-7 | .
TGTGCCAGCAGCACGCAGGGGCGCCCCTACTCTGGGGCCAACGTCCTGACTTTC | CASSTQGRPYSGANVLTF | TRBV5-4 | . | TRBJ2-6 | .
TGTGCCAGCACTCCGGGACAGGCGAACACTGAAGCTTTCTTT | CASTPGQANTEAFF | TRBV19 | . | TRBJ1-1 | TRBD1
TGTGCCAGCAGCGGGGCCTCCGCGGTAACCTACGAGCAGTACTTC | CASSGASAVTYEQYF | TRBV7-6 | few | TRBJ2-7 | .
TGTGCCAGCATCCTTGGTCTAACGGGAGCCCCGAACACCGGGGAGCTGTTTTTT | CASILGLTGAPNTGELFF | TRBV21-1 | . | TRBJ2-2 | .
TGTGCCAGCAGCGTCACAGGGGAGGCAGATACGCAGTATTTT | CASSVTGEADTQYF | TRBV9 | . | TRBJ2-3 | .
TGTGCCAGCAGCTTAGGGGCTCGACGGACAGGGGGGACAGGGACCCAGTACTTC | CASSLGARRTGGTGTQYF | TRBV7-6 | . | TRBJ2-5 | TRBD1
TGCAGCGTTTCGGTAGCGGGGTACACAGATACGCAGTATTTT | CSVSVAGYTDTQYF | TRBV29-1 | . | TRBJ2-3 | TRBD2
TGTGCCAGCACCCCGACAGGGGTGTCAGAAGCTTTCTTT | CASTPTGVSEAFF | TRBV6-5 | . | TRBJ1-1 | TRBD1
TGTGCCACCAGCCGATTCGGGATCACCGGATTGAACATTCAGTACTTC | CATSRFGITGLNIQYF | TRBV15 | . | TRBJ2-4 | .
TGTGCCAGCAGTGGACTAGCGCCAGGCTACGAGCAGTACTTC | CASSGLAPGYEQYF | TRBV2 | . | TRBJ2-7 | TRBD2
TGTGCCAGCAGTACCGGAGTCGAGACCCAGTACTTC | CASSTGVETQYF | TRBV28 | . | TRBJ2-5 | .
TGTGCCAGTAGGCCGTCGGGGGTCACCTTAAATGAGCAGTTCTTC | CASRPSGVTLNEQFF | TRBV19 | . | TRBJ2-1 | .
TGTGCCAGTAGTGGCAGGGTATTCGGCAATCAGCCCCAGCATTTT | CASSGRVFGNQPQHF | TRBV19 | . | TRBJ1-5 | .
TGTGCCAGCAGCTCCCCGTTTGGAGGCTCCTACGAGCAGTACTTC | CASSSPFGGSYEQYF | TRBV14 | . | TRBJ2-7 | .
TGTGCTAGCAGCGTGGGACTAGCGGGGGATGAGCAGTTCTTC | CASSVGLAGDEQFF | TRBV7-7 | . | TRBJ2-1 | TRBD2
TGTGCCAGCAGGTTTTCGGGCACAGATACGCAGTATTTT | CASRFSGTDTQYF | TRBV5-6 | . | TRBJ2-3 | .
TGTGCCAGCAGCTCGGGGCGACAGGTGTCGTACGAGCAGTACTTC | CASSSGRQVSYEQYF | TRBV7-9 | . | TRBJ2-7 | .
TGCGCCAGCGGAGTGGCCTACGAGCAGTACTTC | CASGVAYEQYF | TRBV10-2 | . | TRBJ2-7 | .
TGCGCCAGCAGCCCGACTAGGAGAAGCCCCTACAATGAGCAGTTCTTC | CASSPTRRSPYNEQFF | TRBV5-1 | . | TRBJ2-1 | .
TGTGCCAGCAGCTTGACCGGGACTGGGGGCTACACCTTC | CASSLTGTGGYTF | TRBV5-6 | . | TRBJ1-2 | .
TGTGCCAGCAGTGCCAGGACAGCCCTGGGTCAGCCCCAGCATTTT | CASSARTALGQPQHF | TRBV6-1 | . | TRBJ1-5 | .
TGCGCCAGCAGCCAAGATAGTAGACAGGGGGCCGGGGTCTACGGCTACACCTTC | CASSQDSRQGAGVYGYTF | TRBV4-3 | . | TRBJ1-2 | TRBD1
TGTGCCATCAGTGACCAAGGACTAGAACAAGAGACCCAGTACTTC | CAISDQGLEQETQYF | TRBV10-3 | . | TRBJ2-5 | TRBD2
TGTGCCAGCAGCCACCTAGAGGGGTGGGGGCCTCCCTACGAGCAGTACTTC | CASSHLEGWGPPYEQYF | TRBV4-2 | . | TRBJ2-7 | .
TGTGCCAGCAGCTCGCCTAGCGGGGGGGGTATTGTTGAGCAGTTCTTC | CASSSPSGGGIVEQFF | TRBV7-8 | . | TRBJ2-1 | TRBD2
TGTGCCAGCAGAAAGAACTACCAGGAGACCCAGTACTTC | CASRKNYQETQYF | TRBV6-5 | . | TRBJ2-5 | .
TGTGCCAGCAGTGAATATCTCGGGACTAGCGCCAATGAGCAGTTCTTC | CASSEYLGTSANEQFF | TRBV25-1 | . | TRBJ2-1 | TRBD2
TGTGCCAGCGGGCCATTGCGGGATGGCGGGGAGACCCAGTACTTC | CASGPLRDGGETQYF | TRBV6-1 | . | TRBJ2-5 | .
TGTGCCAGCAGTTTATTAGGGGGGGTTAATGGCTACACCTTC | CASSLLGGVNGYTF | TRBV28 | . | TRBJ1-2 | .
TGTGCCAGCAGTGGGACAGGGGCCTCCTACGAGCAGTACTTC | CASSGTGASYEQYF | TRBV28 | . | TRBJ2-7 | TRBD1
TGCGCCAGCAGCTTGGAGGGGTCGAACACTGAAGCTTTCTTT | CASSLEGSNTEAFF | TRBV5-1 | . | TRBJ1-1 | .